This T cell receptor beta chain was sequenced for a study of beta chain features in type 1 diabetes. Turning to the study itself: The study found patients and healthy donors alike in age, gender and cell yields.

With 4 bases removed from V and 0 bases from J, the gap between germline ends came to 11 bases. Germline V CDR1 and CDR2: LGHNA, YNFKEQ. This CDR3 region has 15 residues. The entirety of the isolated RNA underwent reverse transcription, so expressed TCRB transcripts were sequenced. The assay was immunoSEQ multiplex PCR, and TCRdb's table has in-frame clones only and misses some. This table has about 650,000 clones, around 12% appearing once. Without exception, sorted populations had purity beyond 95%. Concerning this clone itself: Its antigen is unidentified.

Findings of the study overall: Researchers could not determine here whether HLA type influences TCRB rearrangement. Significant though moderate, a shortening of TCRB CDR3s appeared in all four CD4+ subsets of Type 1 diabetes patients.

This chain connects TRBV4-2 to TRBJ2-3; no clear D gene. This clonotype originated in a man between 25 and 39 years old with type 1 diabetes. The specimen was naive CD4+ T cells from blood. CDR3 coding DNA: TGTGCCAGCAGCCCATGGGTCCCTAGCACAGATACGCAGTATTTT. It is translated as CASSPWVPSTDTQYF.